These 6 T cell receptor beta chains originate from one sample sequenced in a study of T cells in Graves' hyperthyroidism and ophthalmopathy. The CDR3 regions of TCR beta were amplified from RNA transcripts. The HTBI set primed first-round TCR CDR3 RT-PCR. TCRdb recomputed calls from the multiplex PCR reads with MiXCR, one row per CDR3 protein. The sample records about 690,000 distinct CDR3 sequences, 17% being singletons. The sequenced sample consisted of blood. The receptor source for this set is a man aged 50-59 years with Graves' hyperthyroidism.

A few counts support this clonotype. This rearrangement joins TRBV19 to TRBJ2-1, with D perhaps given as TRBD1 or TRBD2 (5 bases each). This CDR3 spans 12 amino acids. CDR1 is LNHDA, CDR2 SQIVND, per germline (reference sequence). Trimming took 6 bases from V and 6 from J, leaving 9 bases between them. CDR3 DNA: TGTGCCAGTAGGGGACCTATCAATGAGCAGTTCTTC. This codes for CASRGPINEQFF.

The sample holds a few counts of this clonotype. The chain carries TRBV30 and TRBJ1-6, with TRBD1 matching 7 bases. Germline CDR1 is GTSNPN and CDR2 is SVGIG (reference sequence). The CDR3 covers 14 residues. The trim removed 7 bases at V and 10 bases at J, leaving 13 bases unmatched. CDR3 sequence (DNA): TGTGCCTTCAAACAGGGGCACGCTAGGTCACCCCTCCACTTT. It encodes CAFKQGHARSPLHF.

This clonotype was recorded once. One end of the junction fails to match germline, which may point to a read error. The genes are TRBV28 and TRBJ2-5; TRBD1 aligns across 10 bases. Germline-derived CDR1 and CDR2 are MDHEN and SYDVKM. CDR3 length equals 14 residues. As DNA, the CDR3 is TGTGCCCGCAGTCGGACAGGGGGGGGTGAGACCCAGTACTTC. Translating gives CARSRTGGGETQYF. The whole variable domain, filled in from reference TRBV28 and TRBJ2-5, reads DVKVTQSSRYLVKRTGEKVFLECVQDMDHENMFWYRQDPGLGLRLIYFSYDVKMKEKGDIPEGYSVSREKKERFSLILESASTNQTSMYLCARSRTGGGETQYFGPGTRLLVL.

This clonotype has ten or more counts. This chain joins TRBV14 and TRBJ2-5, with D possibly matching TRBD2 (5 bases). V was clipped by 3 bases and J by 1 base, with 15 bases between them. The CDR3 length is 16 residues. The germline V gene encodes CDR1 SGHDN and CDR2 FVKESK. The DNA of the CDR3 is TGTGCCAGCAGCCAGGACTCTTCCCGAGTCCAAGAGACCCAGTACTTC. Protein: CASSQDSSRVQETQYF.

The V gene is TRBV6-6, the J gene TRBJ1-1; tentatively, D is TRBD1 (6 bases). CDR3 length: 15 residues. Germline V gene sequence: CDR1 MNHNY, CDR2 SVGAGI (reference sequence). With 1 base removed from V and 4 bases from J, the gap between germline ends came to 13 bases. In DNA, the CDR3 is TGTGCCAGCAGTTACTACGGGGGGGCTGGCACTGAAGCTTTCTTT. Its protein product is CASSYYGGAGTEAFF.

This clonotype was detected many times. The chain recombines TRBV27 with TRBJ1-1, with D tentatively TRBD1 (6 bases). The germline V gene encodes CDR1 MNHEY and CDR2 SMNVEV (reference sequence). Trimming shortened V by 6 bases and J by 1 base, and 12 bases separated the two germline ends. The CDR3 consists of 14 residues. The DNA for the CDR3 is TGTGCCAGCAGCGGACTGACAGGGAACACTGAAGCTTTCTTT. Amino acid sequence: CASSGLTGNTEAFF.